This TCR beta chain is drawn from a study of blood T cell repertoires in COVID-19. Study-level information: The United States, Italy and Spain supplied acute and convalescent COVID-19 samples. From T cells, B-cell-depleted T cells, or PBMCs came the material, which was cDNA or gDNA.

Original handling: Estimation of nucleated cell counts relied on the amplification of reference gene primers. The repertoire was sequenced with immunoSEQ multiplex PCR; TCRdb's copy has only in-frame clones and lacks some. D and trimming were read from the DNA, whereas the V and J calls and clone size are those reported in that table. The data contain roughly 40,000 clones, 85% to 95% of them seen just once; the ten biggest clones take up approximately 6%. This CDR3 is 20 amino acids long. The V gene's germline CDR1 is MNHEY and CDR2 SMNVEV (reference sequence). J gave up 9 bases and V 6 bases, and 21 bases lay outside the gene matches.

What was sequenced was peripheral blood. The receptor comes from a human donor in a cohort sampled during active COVID-19. This rearrangement joins TRBV27 to TRBJ1-6; 12 nucleotides match TRBD1. CDR3 nucleotides: TGTGCCAGCAGCTTAATCCCCCCCGGGACAGGGGGCAATATCGGTTCACCCCTCCACTTT. Translated: CASSLIPPGTGGNIGSPLHF.